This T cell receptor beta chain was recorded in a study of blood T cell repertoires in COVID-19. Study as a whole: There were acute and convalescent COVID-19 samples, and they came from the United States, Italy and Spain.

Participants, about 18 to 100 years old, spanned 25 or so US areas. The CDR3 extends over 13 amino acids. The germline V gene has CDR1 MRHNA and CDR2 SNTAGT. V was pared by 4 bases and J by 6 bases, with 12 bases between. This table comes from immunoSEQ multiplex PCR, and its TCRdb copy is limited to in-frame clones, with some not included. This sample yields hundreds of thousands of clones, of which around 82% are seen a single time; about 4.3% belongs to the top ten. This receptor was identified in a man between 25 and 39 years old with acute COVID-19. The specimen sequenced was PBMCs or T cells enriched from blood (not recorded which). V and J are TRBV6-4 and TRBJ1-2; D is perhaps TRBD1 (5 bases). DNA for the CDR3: TGTGCCAGCAGTGTCGGGGGTTCCGATGGCTACACCTTC. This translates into CASSVGGSDGYTF.